One and the same sample provided the 27 T cell receptor beta chains below, sequenced in a study of T-cell memory formation after mild COVID-19. TCRdb called the 5' RACE reads again in MiXCR, with one record for every CDR3 protein. The top ten clones hold 22% of a sample with around 340,000 distinct CDR3 sequences, around 14% of them seen once. Material for sequencing was PBMCs or a T cell subset sorted from them (not recorded which). These receptors were taken from a man younger than 35 who had mild COVID-19 (a few samples of this study predate the infection). Cell type and time point are not known.

This clonotype was seen a few times. J is TRBJ1-6 and V is TRBV7-3, with 7 positions matching TRBD1. CDR3 size: 14 residues. Germline-derived CDR1 and CDR2 are SGHTA and FQGTGA. The V segment lost 5 bases and the J segment 10 bases; nucleotides outside the gene matches: 8. In nucleotides, the CDR3 is TGTGCCAGCAGCCCGCAGGGGGGGCTATCACCCCTCCACTTT. Protein sequence: CASSPQGGLSPLHF.

This clonotype has at least ten counts. The chain recombines TRBV4-1 with TRBJ2-3; 9 nucleotides line up with TRBD2. Germline V CDR1 and CDR2: MGHRA, YSYEKL. The CDR3 is 17 amino acids. V shed 0 bases, J shed 0 bases, and the junction held 4 bases outside the gene matches. The CDR3 DNA is TGCGCCAGCAGCCAAGATTTAGCGGGGGAAAGCACAGATACGCAGTATTTT. Translation gives CASSQDLAGESTDTQYF.

In this sample, this clonotype turned up a few times. The chain combines TRBV6-6 with TRBJ2-7; 7 bases match TRBD1. Germline lookup yields CDR1 MNHNY and CDR2 SVGAGI (reference sequence). V lost 5 bases, J lost 4 bases, and 11 bases stayed unmatched. The CDR3 totals 15 residues. The CDR3 here is CASSPDRARRYEQYV. The CDR3 coding sequence is TGTGCCAGCAGTCCCGACAGGGCGAGAAGATACGAGCAGTACGTC.

This clonotype was recorded many times. J is TRBJ1-5 and V is TRBV5-1, with D maybe TRBD1 (6 bases). CDR1 and CDR2 (germline): SGHRS, YFSETQ. This CDR3 is built from 13 residues. Deletions cut 7 bases from V and 3 bases from J, with 11 bases between. The CDR3 protein is CASAQGFNQPQHF. Here the CDR3 DNA reads TGCGCCAGCGCCCAGGGGTTCAATCAGCCCCAGCATTTT.

The chain uses TRBV7-2 and TRBJ2-5; the match to TRBD2 covers 14 bases. The CDR3 spans 15 residues. Looked up from germline, CDR1 is SGHTA and CDR2 is FQGNSA. The V and J ends lost 5 bases and 7 bases, in that order; junction bases with no gene match: 6. In DNA form, the CDR3 reads TGTGCCAGCAGCCCGACTAGCGGGGGGGCGGGGACCCAGTACTTC. Translation gives CASSPTSGGAGTQYF.

The chain links TRBV7-9 to TRBJ1-1, with TRBD1 matching over 7 bases. Germline values: CDR1 SEHNR, CDR2 FQNEAQ (reference sequence). The V gene end was trimmed by 4 bases and the J gene end by 3 bases; junction bases not matched to a gene: 8. The CDR3 is 15 amino acids. The DNA for the CDR3 is TGTGCCAGCAGCTCCCGACAGGGAGGATACACTGAAGCTTTCTTT. It codes for CASSSRQGGYTEAFF.

This clonotype was detected a few times. This sequence joins TRBV27 and TRBJ2-7; TRBD2 aligns across 8 bases. Germline V lookup: CDR1 MNHEY, CDR2 SMNVEV (reference sequence). There are 16 residues in the CDR3. V dropped 1 base and J dropped 5; count of bases not matched to a gene: 10. The DNA for the CDR3 is TGTGCCAGCAGTTTATTTCGCGGGGGGAAAACCGACGAGCAGTACTTC. Translation gives CASSLFRGGKTDEQYF.

This clonotype was seen more than once but under ten times. V usage is TRBV19 and J usage is TRBJ2-2; D is unclear. CDR3 length equals 16 residues. V was pared by 0 bases and J by 7 bases, with 15 bases between. Germline V gene sequence: CDR1 LNHDA, CDR2 SQIVND (reference sequence). CDR3 in amino acids: CASSIDGKGYGGELFF. CDR3 bases: TGTGCCAGTAGTATAGATGGGAAAGGGTATGGCGGGGAGCTGTTTTTT.

The V gene is TRBV4-3, the J gene TRBJ2-7; no clear D gene. This CDR3 comprises 15 residues. Per the germline V gene, CDR1 is LGHNA and CDR2 is YSLEER. V was cut by 0 bases and J by 1 base, with 10 bases left in between. CDR3 sequence: CASSQDLTESYEQYF. Here the CDR3 DNA reads TGCGCCAGCAGCCAAGATTTGACCGAGTCCTACGAGCAGTACTTC.

This chain uses TRBV7-3 with TRBJ1-1; D is perhaps TRBD1 (5 bases). Trimming cost V 3 bases and J 0 bases, with 20 bases left between them. Germline-derived CDR1 and CDR2 are SGHTA and FQGTGA. The CDR3 has 18 residues. CDR3 DNA sequence: TGTGCCAGCAGCTTCTCCAGGGTGACCCCGTGCATGAACACTGAAGCTTTCTTT. It yields the protein CASSFSRVTPCMNTEAFF. The full variable domain, its missing parts supplied by reference TRBV7-3 and TRBJ1-1, is GAGVSQTPSNKVTEKGKYVELRCDPISGHTALYWYRQSLGQGPEFLIYFQGTGAADDSGLPNDRFFAVRPEGSVSTLKIQRTERGDSAVYLCASSFSRVTPCMNTEAFFGQGTRLTVV.

The chain is built from TRBV5-1 and TRBJ1-2; D gene unclear. Trimming removed 5 bases from V and 1 base from J, with 12 bases in between. The CDR3 has 14 residues. Germline CDR1 is SGHRS and CDR2 is YFSETQ. The CDR3 DNA reads TGCGCCAGCAGTCTGTCGGGATATAACTATGGCTACACCTTC. This codes for CASSLSGYNYGYTF.

This clonotype was counted a few times. The rearrangement joins TRBV7-8 to TRBJ1-1; TRBD1 is a possible D gene (6 bases). Germline lookup yields CDR1 SGHVS and CDR2 FQNEAQ. The ends were cut back, 5 bases at V and 7 bases at J, with 20 bases in the middle. The CDR3 has 15 residues. CDR3 bases: TGTGCCAGCAGCCGTCTTGGGGGGCGGGAGGATGAAGCTTTCTTT. Amino acids: CASSRLGGREDEAFF.

This clonotype was counted between two and nine times. The V gene is TRBV5-1, the J gene TRBJ1-1; 9 bases are a match to TRBD1. The CDR3 is made up of 16 amino acids. J lost 2 bases, V lost 5 bases, and 10 bases had no gene match. Germline CDR1 is SGHRS and CDR2 is YFSETQ. The CDR3 region is CASRTMPGQGNTEAFF. CDR3 sequence (DNA): TGCGCCAGCAGAACCATGCCGGGACAGGGAAACACTGAAGCTTTCTTT.

This chain links TRBV4-2 with TRBJ1-1; 9 bases fit TRBD1. J lost 11 bases, V lost 0 bases, and 7 bases had no gene match. CDR1 is LGHNA and CDR2 is YNFKEQ in the germline V gene. The CDR3 contains 14 residues. CDR3: CASSQEVTGGFAFF. For the CDR3, the DNA is TGTGCCAGCAGCCAAGAGGTAACAGGGGGCTTTGCTTTCTTT.

The chain uses TRBV28 and TRBJ2-4; D is perhaps TRBD1 (5 bases). CDR1 MDHEN and CDR2 SYDVKM come from the germline V gene. Trimming stripped 3 bases from V and 4 bases from J, with 13 bases between. The CDR3 is 15 amino acids. The DNA of the CDR3 is TGTGCCAGCAGTTTGGCCGAGGCAGGGAAAAACATTCAGTACTTC. Translation: CASSLAEAGKNIQYF.

This clonotype was detected only once. The rearrangement uses TRBV19 and TRBJ1-2, with D tentatively TRBD1 (6 bases). CDR1 is LNHDA, CDR2 SQIVND, per germline (reference sequence). CDR3 length equals 15 residues. Trimming cost V 6 bases and J 4 bases, with 18 bases left between them. CDR3 residues: CASSTPQGWGYGYTF. CDR3 nucleotides: TGTGCCAGTAGCACACCTCAGGGGTGGGGCTATGGCTACACCTTC. The variable domain in full, completed from reference TRBV19 and TRBJ1-2, reads DGGITQSPKYLFRKEGQNVTLSCEQNLNHDAMYWYRQDPGQGLRLIYYSQIVNDFQKGDIAEGYSVSREKKESFPLTVTSAQKNPTAFYLCASSTPQGWGYGYTFGSGTRLTVV.

As concerns this clonotype: The junction departs from germline at one end; a sequencing error may be responsible. The chain recombines TRBV6-2 or TRBV6-3 with TRBJ2-1; 15 bases agree with TRBD2. The CDR3 loop spans 13 amino acids. Germline V gene sequence: CDR1 MNHEY, CDR2 SVGEGT. The DNA of the CDR3 is TGTGCCAGCAGCAGCCGGACTAGCGGGGGGGTGGCCTTC. This sequence encodes CASSSRTSGGVAF.

On this clonotype: The junction does not match germline at one end; this may be a read error. The rearrangement links TRBV7-2 to TRBJ1-5; perhaps TRBD1 as D (5 bases). Looked up from germline, CDR1 is SGHTA and CDR2 is FQGNSA. The CDR3 is 12 residues long. The CDR3 coding sequence is TGTGCCAGCAGCCTTGACAGCCAGCCCCAGCGTTTT. Its translation: CASSLDSQPQRF.

This sequence joins TRBV20-1 and TRBJ2-1; 12 bases fit TRBD1. The CDR3 totals 12 residues. The V gene end was trimmed by 6 bases and the J gene end by 10 bases; junction bases not matched to a gene: 4. Germline V CDR1 and CDR2: DFQATT, SNEGSKA (reference sequence). Here the CDR3 reads CSAGTGGREQFF. CDR3 nucleotides: TGCAGTGCCGGGACAGGGGGCCGGGAGCAGTTCTTC.

This clonotype was observed a few times. CDR3 residues: CSVSDSYQPQHF. CDR3 sequence (DNA): TGCAGCGTCTCGGACAGTTATCAGCCCCAGCATTTT. The V and J genes are TRBV29-1 and TRBJ1-5; perhaps TRBD1 as D (6 bases). V lost 6 bases and J lost 5, with 11 bases in between. Germline V gene sequence: CDR1 SQVTM, CDR2 ANQGSEA. This CDR3 is 12 amino acids long.

The chain recombines TRBV6-5 with TRBJ2-7; TRBD2 is a possible D gene (5 bases). The CDR3 loop spans 15 amino acids. Trimming stripped 2 bases from V and 0 bases from J, with 11 bases between. CDR1 MNHEY and CDR2 SVGAGI come from the germline V gene. This chain's CDR3 is CASSYGGLSSYEQYF. The DNA for the CDR3 is TGTGCCAGCAGTTACGGCGGGTTGAGCTCCTACGAGCAGTACTTC.

In its sample, this clonotype was seen a few times. The chain is built from TRBV12-3 or TRBV12-4 and TRBJ2-6; D is possibly TRBD2 (6 bases). V gave up 7 bases and J gave up 1 base, with 11 bases separating them. This CDR3 contains 15 residues. As DNA, the CDR3 is TGTGCCAGCACCCCGGGGGAGTCTGGGGCCAACGTCCTGACTTTC. Its translation is CASTPGESGANVLTF.

This clonotype was counted many times. The chain couples TRBV5-1 to TRBJ1-2; D not resolved. The V end lost 1 base, the J end lost 0 bases, and 4 bases lay between the germline ends. Per the germline V gene, CDR1 is SGHRS and CDR2 is YFSETQ. This CDR3 has 13 amino acids. CDR3 nucleotides: TGCGCCAGCAGCTTGCCAGCTAACTATGGCTACACCTTC. Encoded protein: CASSLPANYGYTF.

This sequence joins TRBV5-1 and TRBJ1-1; TRBD1 might be the D (5 bases). V lost 4 bases to trimming and J lost 0 bases, with 16 bases between them. This CDR3 comprises 16 residues. Germline V gene lookup returns CDR1 SGHRS and CDR2 YFSETQ. CDR3 sequence reads: CASSLGRGRMNTEAFF. CDR3 DNA: TGCGCCAGCAGCCTAGGAAGGGGACGGATGAACACTGAAGCTTTCTTT.

This clonotype was found a few times. This rearrangement joins TRBV30 to TRBJ2-7, with D unresolved. Germline assignment: CDR1 GTSNPN and CDR2 SVGIG (reference sequence). V lost 2 bases, J lost 0 bases, and 8 bases lay in between. The CDR3 is 13 amino acids. CDR3 region: CAWSYDASYEQYF. The CDR3 coding sequence is TGTGCCTGGAGTTATGACGCCTCCTACGAGCAGTACTTC.

The sample holds a few counts of this clonotype. The chain couples TRBV4-1 to TRBJ1-2, with D hard to call. Germline V CDR1 and CDR2: MGHRA, YSYEKL. This CDR3 has 15 residues. V was pared by 0 bases and J by 4 bases, with 12 bases between. DNA for the CDR3: TGCGCCAGCAGCCAAGAAGGCCGCGCGCGCTATGGCTACACCTTC. Protein sequence: CASSQEGRARYGYTF.

This clonotype was seen a few times. CDR3 in DNA: TGTGCCAGCAGCTCCGGACTGGGGGATGAAAAACTGTTTTTT. It encodes CASSSGLGDEKLFF. J is TRBJ1-4 and V is TRBV7-9; D is possibly TRBD1 (5 bases). The V end lost 4 bases, the J end lost 6 bases, and 12 bases lay between the germline ends. Germline values: CDR1 SEHNR, CDR2 FQNEAQ (reference sequence). The CDR3 is 14 residues long.